The sequence of this T cell receptor beta chain was determined in a study of post-analysis software for immune sequencing data. TCR beta libraries were prepared from cDNA with unique molecular identifiers. T cells numbering about 1 to 10 million gave rise to roughly 0.5 million cDNA molecules. TCRdb independently ran MiXCR on the PCR reads; one entry per CDR3 protein. The table includes 700,000 to 900,000 distinct CDR3 sequences, about 45% detected once. Study observations and caveats: A few TRBV segments (TRBV5-6, TRBV5-1 and TRBV20-1 among them) occurred more frequently in patients than in controls. In multiple sclerosis, normalized Chao1 diversity was significantly below that of controls.

This clonotype was seen only a few times. Antigen unknown. From germline, CDR1 is SGHTA and CDR2 FQGNSA. The CDR3 has 15 residues. The V and J ends lost 0 bases and 5 bases, in that order; junction bases with no gene match: 4. The clonotype originates from a girl between 5 and 17 years old with multiple sclerosis. Source material: blood. The gene calls are TRBV7-2 and TRBJ2-1; 7 bases fit TRBD2. CDR3 DNA: TGTGCCAGCAGCTTAGCGGGAGGGCCTAACAATGAGCAGTTCTTC. Residues: CASSLAGGPNNEQFF.